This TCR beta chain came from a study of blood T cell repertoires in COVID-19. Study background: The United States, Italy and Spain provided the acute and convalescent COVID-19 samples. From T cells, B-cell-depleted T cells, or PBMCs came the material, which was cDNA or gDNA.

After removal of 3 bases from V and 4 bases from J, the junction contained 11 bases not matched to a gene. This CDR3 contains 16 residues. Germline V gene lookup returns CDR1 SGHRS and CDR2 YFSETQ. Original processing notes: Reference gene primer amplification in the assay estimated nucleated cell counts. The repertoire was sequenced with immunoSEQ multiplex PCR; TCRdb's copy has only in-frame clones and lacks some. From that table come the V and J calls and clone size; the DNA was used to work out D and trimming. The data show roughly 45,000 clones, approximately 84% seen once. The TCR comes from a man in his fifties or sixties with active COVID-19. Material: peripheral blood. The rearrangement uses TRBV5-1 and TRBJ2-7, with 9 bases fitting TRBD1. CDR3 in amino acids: CASSWDPDRGGYEQYF. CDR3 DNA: TGCGCCAGCAGCTGGGACCCGGACAGGGGTGGGTACGAGCAGTACTTC.